This is a list of T cell receptor beta chains from one sample in a study of OX40 agonist ivuxolimab in advanced cancers. The assay was immunoSEQ multiplex PCR, and TCRdb's table has in-frame clones only and misses some. The sample contains under 150,000 clones, 85% to 90% of which appear only once. Source: CD4+ or CD8+ T cells sorted from blood, taken in a trial of the OX40 agonist ivuxolimab. The receptors come from an adult with an advanced solid tumor such as melanoma, head and neck, liver or kidney cancer. Both conserved end residues are part of each CDR3. Each record gives: V gene, J gene, D gene, clone size, CDR3 protein, CDR3 DNA. D genes are given only for firm matches. Clone size is shown for a subset of rows, as once, few, many or a class of expanded clone.

TRBV15	TRBJ1-1	NA	NA	CATSGTGTREAFF	TGTGCCACCAGCGGGACCGGGACACGGGAAGCTTTCTTT
TRBV6-6	TRBJ1-2	NA	NA	CASSSGQLLYGYTF	TGTGCCAGCAGTAGCGGACAGTTACTCTATGGCTACACCTTC
TRBV7-2	TRBJ2-7	NA	few	CASSTQGREQYF	TGTGCCAGCAGCACACAGGGCCGGGAGCAGTACTTC
TRBV6-5	TRBJ2-7	TRBD1	NA	CASRYFGQGSGEQYF	TGTGCCAGCAGATACTTTGGACAGGGTTCGGGCGAGCAGTACTTC
TRBV2	TRBJ2-2	TRBD2	NA	CASGRRAGVTGELFF	TGTGCCAGCGGGCGGCGGGCGGGGGTCACCGGGGAGCTGTTTTTT
TRBV6-1	TRBJ1-4	NA	NA	CAISADTATNEKLFF	TGTGCCATCAGTGCCGATACCGCAACTAATGAAAAACTGTTTTTT
TRBV30	TRBJ2-4	NA	NA	CAWSVVRALGKNIQYF	TGTGCCTGGAGTGTAGTCAGGGCTCTGGGCAAAAACATTCAGTACTTC
TRBV29-1	TRBJ2-7	NA	NA	CSVSQLKTYEQYF	TGCAGCGTTAGTCAACTTAAAACTTACGAGCAGTACTTC
TRBV30	TRBJ2-5	NA	NA	CAWNKGRQGETQYF	TGTGCCTGGAACAAAGGGAGGCAGGGAGAGACCCAGTACTTC
TRBV5-1	TRBJ2-7	TRBD2	NA	CASSLASSGGDRYEQYF	TGCGCCAGCAGCTTGGCGTCTAGCGGGGGGGACCGCTACGAGCAGTACTTC
TRBV10-3	TRBJ2-7	NA	NA	CAISEKGPSYEQYF	TGTGCCATCAGTGAGAAGGGGCCATCCTACGAGCAGTACTTC
TRBV4-1	TRBJ1-4	NA	few	CASSQGKGIQEKLFF	TGCGCCAGCAGCCAGGGTAAAGGGATTCAGGAAAAACTGTTTTTT
TRBV5-1	TRBJ2-5	TRBD1	once	CASSFSPGQGAETQYF	TGCGCCAGCAGCTTCTCACCGGGACAGGGGGCCGAGACCCAGTACTTC
TRBV5-1	TRBJ2-1	NA	NA	CASSYYNEQFF	TGCGCCAGCAGCTATTACAATGAGCAGTTCTTC
TRBV9	TRBJ2-5	NA	once	CASSVGGETQYF	TGTGCCAGCAGCGTAGGGGGGGAGACCCAGTACTTC
TRBV5-1	TRBJ2-1	NA	NA	CASSPRGSVQFF	TGCGCCAGCAGCCCCCGGGGGTCGGTGCAGTTCTTC
TRBV6-6	TRBJ2-7	NA	NA	CASSYSNRPYEQYF	TGTGCCAGCAGTTACTCGAACCGACCCTACGAGCAGTACTTC
TRBV18	TRBJ2-4	NA	NA	CASSDGQQNIQYF	TGTGCCAGCTCTGATGGACAGCAAAACATTCAGTACTTC
TRBV9	TRBJ1-1	NA	NA	CASSARGTQNTEAFF	TGTGCCAGCAGCGCTCGGGGAACACAGAACACTGAAGCTTTCTTT
TRBV10-3	TRBJ2-7	TRBD2	NA	CAISVSSGGHEQYF	TGTGCCATCAGTGTGTCTAGCGGAGGCCACGAGCAGTACTTC
TRBV6-1	TRBJ1-2	NA	NA	CASSGGGAVGYTF	TGTGCCAGCAGTGGTGGGGGGGCGGTTGGCTACACCTTC
TRBV4-3	TRBJ2-3	NA	NA	CASSQDPRGARTDTQYF	TGCGCCAGCAGCCAAGATCCGAGGGGGGCCCGCACAGATACGCAGTATTTT
TRBV4-3	TRBJ2-7	NA	NA	CASSQDQRGLIYEQYF	TGCGCCAGCAGCCAAGATCAGAGGGGGTTAATTTACGAGCAGTACTTC
TRBV6-4	TRBJ1-6	NA	NA	CASSESQVIYNSPLHF	TGTGCCAGCAGTGAAAGCCAGGTGATTTATAATTCACCCCTCCACTTT
TRBV6-5	TRBJ2-7	TRBD2	NA	CASSSGLAGGGYEQYF	TGTGCCAGCAGTTCTGGACTAGCGGGGGGCGGGTACGAGCAGTACTTC
TRBV18	TRBJ2-1	NA	NA	CASSPGSVREQFF	TGTGCCAGCTCACCGGGCAGTGTACGTGAGCAGTTCTTC
TRBV19	TRBJ2-3	TRBD2	NA	CASSIDGTSGADTQYF	TGTGCCAGTAGTATAGATGGGACTAGCGGAGCGGATACGCAGTATTTT
TRBV25-1	TRBJ2-5	NA	NA	CVSKLGQETQYF	TGTGTCAGCAAGCTAGGACAAGAGACCCAGTACTTC
TRBV7-2	TRBJ1-5	NA	NA	CASSQQRSNQPQHF	TGTGCCAGCAGCCAACAGAGAAGCAATCAGCCCCAGCATTTT
TRBV5-1	TRBJ1-1	TRBD1	NA	CASSFQGVRDTEAFF	TGCGCCAGCAGCTTCCAGGGGGTAAGGGACACTGAAGCTTTCTTT
TRBV27	TRBJ2-2	NA	NA	CASSLGSLNTGELFF	TGTGCCAGCAGTTTAGGGAGCCTGAACACCGGGGAGCTGTTTTTT
TRBV6-5	TRBJ1-1	TRBD1	NA	CASSYRDRATEAFF	TGTGCCAGCAGTTATAGAGACAGGGCTACTGAAGCTTTCTTT
TRBV14	TRBJ2-6	TRBD2	once	CASSQVAGNRLSSGANVLTF	TGTGCCAGCAGCCAAGTAGCGGGAAACCGACTTTCCTCTGGGGCCAACGTCCTGACTTTC
TRBV19	TRBJ2-7	NA	NA	CASSIRNAYEQYF	TGTGCCAGTAGTATCCGCAATGCCTACGAGCAGTACTTC
TRBV6-5	TRBJ1-6	NA	NA	CASRDLLESLHF	TGTGCCAGCAGGGACTTGCTTGAGTCCCTCCACTTT
TRBV29-1	TRBJ2-2	NA	NA	CSADRNTGELFF	TGCAGCGCGGACCGTAACACCGGGGAGCTGTTTTTT
TRBV19	TRBJ2-2	NA	NA	CASSPAAPNTGELFF	TGTGCCAGTAGTCCAGCGGCGCCGAACACCGGGGAGCTGTTTTTT
TRBV6-5	TRBJ1-2	NA	NA	CASSFTTPMRSYGYTF	TGTGCCAGCAGTTTCACGACCCCGATGAGGAGCTATGGCTACACCTTC
TRBV9	TRBJ2-3	NA	NA	CASSVAEDTQYF	TGTGCCAGCAGCGTAGCAGAGGATACGCAGTATTTT
TRBV5-4	TRBJ1-6	NA	few	CASSIQGRPLHF	TGTGCCAGCAGCATACAGGGTCGGCCCCTCCACTTT
TRBV29-1	TRBJ2-1	NA	NA	CSVHRDRAYNEQFF	TGCAGCGTCCACCGGGACCGCGCCTACAATGAGCAGTTCTTC
TRBV27	TRBJ2-7	TRBD1	NA	CASSYTRDRNYEQYF	TGTGCCAGCAGCTATACCCGGGACAGGAACTACGAGCAGTACTTC
TRBV9	TRBJ1-2	NA	NA	CASSVEGGGGYTF	TGTGCCAGCAGCGTCGAAGGGGGAGGAGGCTACACCTTC
TRBV7-2	TRBJ1-1	NA	NA	CASSLVGDVNTEAFF	TGTGCCAGCAGCTTAGTAGGTGATGTGAACACTGAAGCTTTCTTT
TRBV6-5	TRBJ2-7	NA	NA	CASSRDVGSYEQYF	TGTGCCAGCAGTCGCGACGTTGGCTCCTACGAGCAGTACTTC
TRBV7-2	TRBJ2-1	NA	once	CASSPRDFSYNEQFF	TGTGCCAGCAGCCCCCGGGACTTCTCCTACAATGAGCAGTTCTTC
TRBV6-5	TRBJ2-1	NA	NA	CASRTDNEQFF	TGTGCCAGCAGGACAGACAATGAGCAGTTCTTC
TRBV5-1	TRBJ2-1	NA	NA	CASSSQGGEQFF	TGCGCCAGCAGCTCCCAGGGTGGTGAGCAGTTCTTC
TRBV5-4	TRBJ2-2	NA	NA	CASSSRGRPRPSGELFF	TGTGCCAGCAGCTCCCGTGGGAGGCCCCGGCCGTCCGGGGAGCTGTTTTTT
TRBV18	TRBJ2-2	NA	NA	CASSPPNPPLSGELFF	TGTGCCAGCTCACCACCGAACCCCCCTCTAAGCGGGGAGCTGTTTTTT
TRBV28	TRBJ2-7	NA	few	CASSSSPDYEQYF	TGTGCCAGCAGTTCGTCCCCCGACTACGAGCAGTACTTC